The T cell receptor beta chain under discussion was sequenced for a study of T cells after yellow fever vaccination. The study, taken as a whole, reports: In FACS-sorted repertoires, abundant clonotypes from the bulk population could appear as contaminants. In post-booster samples, most primary-vaccination clones reappeared (just under 98% CD4, about 90% CD8).

TCRdb redid the calling of the 5' RACE reads with MiXCR, one entry per CDR3 protein. The sample has some 350,000 distinct CDR3 sequences, 4% seen once; the top ten hold more than 20%. The CDR3 is made up of 16 amino acids. The germline gives CDR1 SGHRS, CDR2 YFSETQ. V was cut by 1 base and J by 0 bases, with 8 bases left in between. In this sample, this clonotype turned up many times. The antigen is not known. This clonotype was obtained from a man between 18 and 35 years old who received the YFV17D yellow fever vaccine. The sequenced sample was PBMCs, obtained 5 days after the yellow fever booster vaccination. The J gene is TRBJ2-6, the V gene TRBV5-1, with D uncertain. CDR3 nucleotides: TGCGCCAGCAGCTTGAATGAGGCCTCTGGGGCCAACGTCCTGACTTTC. Translation gives CASSLNEASGANVLTF.